Below, 11 T cell receptor beta chains from the same sample are listed, as sequenced in a study of T cell clones after liver transplantation. Sequenced by immunoSEQ multiplex PCR; TCRdb stores in-frame clones only, minus some. Among roughly 40,000 clones listed, around 84% were seen once. The material was CD4+ T cells from blood, obtained 24 months after liver transplant. The receptors were gathered from a human patient who received a liver transplant. Some T cells here may be from the graft donor.

This chain links TRBV2 with TRBJ1-2; D ambiguous. Trimming cost V 8 bases and J 4 bases, with 14 bases left between them. CDR3 length: 13 residues. Germline V CDR1 and CDR2: SNHLY, FYNNEI. The CDR3 DNA is TGTGCCAGCTCACCTCAGGCCCCCTATGGCTACACCTTC. It encodes CASSPQAPYGYTF.

CDR3 DNA: TGTGCCAGCAGCCAAGAATCGAAAACCGCGGGATTCTACGAGCAGTACTTC. As protein: CASSQESKTAGFYEQYF. V is TRBV4-2 and J is TRBJ2-7; D is possibly TRBD2 (6 bases). Germline CDR1 and CDR2: LGHNA and YNFKEQ. V lost 0 bases, J lost 3 bases, and 18 bases lay in between. There are 17 residues in the CDR3.

The rearrangement uses TRBV27 and TRBJ2-7; the match to TRBD2 covers 15 bases. After removal of 0 bases from V and 6 bases from J, the junction contained 0 bases not matched to a gene. The germline V gene encodes CDR1 MNHEY and CDR2 SMNVEV (reference sequence). CDR3 length: 15 amino acids. The CDR3 region is CASSLSGLAGGEQYF. In DNA form, the CDR3 reads TGTGCCAGCAGTTTATCGGGACTAGCGGGAGGCGAGCAGTACTTC.

This chain uses TRBV5-4 with TRBJ1-2; 9 nucleotides align to TRBD1. The trim removed 4 bases at V and 4 bases at J, leaving 14 bases unmatched. The CDR3 sequence is 17 residues long. Germline CDR1 SGHNT, CDR2 YYREEE (reference sequence). DNA for the CDR3: TGTGCCAGCAGCCTTGGGGTCAACAGGGGGCTGGGCTATGGCTACACCTTC. Protein sequence: CASSLGVNRGLGYGYTF.

The V and J genes are TRBV5-5 and TRBJ1-5; D is unresolved. The CDR3 length is 14 residues. Germline values: CDR1 SGHKS, CDR2 YYEKEE (reference sequence). Deletions cut 0 bases from V and 7 bases from J, with 11 bases between. The CDR3 reads CASSLGHSSQPQHF. The CDR3 DNA is TGTGCCAGCAGCTTGGGGCACAGCAGCCAGCCCCAGCATTTT.

The chain has TRBV7-8 and TRBJ2-3, with 13 bases identical to TRBD2. The CDR3 has 17 amino acids. Losses at the gene ends were 2 bases for V and 8 bases for J; bases not matched to a gene: 10. Germline V gene lookup returns CDR1 SGHVS and CDR2 FQNEAQ. The CDR3 region has the DNA TGTGCCAGCAGCTTACCCAGCGGGACTAGCGGGGCGGGTACGCAGTATTTT. Amino acid sequence: CASSLPSGTSGAGTQYF.

This chain joins TRBV5-3 and TRBJ1-2, with TRBD1 matching 9 bases. TRBV5-3 is designated an ORF whose function remains uncertain. The CDR3 loop spans 17 amino acids. V lost 2 bases, J lost 3 bases, and 11 bases stayed unmatched. CDR3 protein: CARSFPGTGSGDYGYTF. The CDR3 nucleotides read TGTGCCAGAAGCTTCCCCGGGACAGGGTCCGGGGACTATGGCTACACCTTC.

CDR3 in amino acids: CAVRQGMRDTQYF. The CDR3 DNA is TGTGCCGTCAGACAGGGGATGAGGGATACGCAGTATTTT. The chain employs TRBV2 and TRBJ2-3, with TRBD1 matching 8 bases. The V gene's germline CDR1 is SNHLY and CDR2 FYNNEI. With V trimmed by 11 bases and J by 6 bases, 10 bases remained unmatched. The CDR3 spans 13 residues.

The chain recombines TRBV6-5 with TRBJ2-7; 10 positions agree with TRBD1. V shed 5 bases and J 0 bases; nucleotides not matched to a gene: 4. CDR3 length equals 15 residues. In germline, CDR1 is MNHEY, CDR2 SVGAGI. In DNA, the CDR3 is TGTGCCAGCAGTCGACAGGGGGCCAGCTCCTACGAGCAGTACTTC. It specifies CASSRQGASSYEQYF.

CDR3 sequence: CASSSTGTPDTIYF. The CDR3, as DNA: TGCGCCAGCAGCTCTACCGGGACACCTGACACCATATATTTT. V usage is TRBV5-1 and J usage is TRBJ1-3; D perhaps matches TRBD1 (6 bases). CDR3 size: 14 residues. V was shortened by 3 bases and J by 8 bases, with 15 bases between the two germline ends. Germline V gene sequence: CDR1 SGHRS, CDR2 YFSETQ.

The chain combines TRBV30 with TRBJ2-2, with D tentatively TRBD1 (6 bases). Germline V gene sequence: CDR1 GTSNPN, CDR2 SVGIG (reference sequence). V was shortened by 2 bases and J by 8 bases, with 9 bases between the two germline ends. The CDR3 consists of 12 residues. The DNA for the CDR3 is TGTGCCTGGAGTAGGGGGTATGGGGAGCTGTTTTTT. Its translation: CAWSRGYGELFF.